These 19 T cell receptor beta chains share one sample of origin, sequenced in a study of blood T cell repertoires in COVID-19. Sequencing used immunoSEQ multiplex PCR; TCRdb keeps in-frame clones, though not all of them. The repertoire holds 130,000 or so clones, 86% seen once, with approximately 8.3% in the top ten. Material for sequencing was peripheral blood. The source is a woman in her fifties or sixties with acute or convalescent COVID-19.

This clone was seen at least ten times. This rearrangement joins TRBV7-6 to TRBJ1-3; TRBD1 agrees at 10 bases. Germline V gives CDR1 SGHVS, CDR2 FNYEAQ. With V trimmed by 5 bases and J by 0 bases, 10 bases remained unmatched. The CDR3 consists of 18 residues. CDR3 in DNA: TGTGCCAGCAGCCGACAGGGGACAGGGGTGAGCTCTGGAAACACCATATATTTT. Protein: CASSRQGTGVSSGNTIYF.

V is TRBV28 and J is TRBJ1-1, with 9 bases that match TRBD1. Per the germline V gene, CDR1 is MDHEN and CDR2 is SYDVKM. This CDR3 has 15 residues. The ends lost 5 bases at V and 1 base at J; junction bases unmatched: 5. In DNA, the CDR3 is TGTGCCAGCAGTACCCGGGACAGGGCGAACACTGAAGCTTTCTTT. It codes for CASSTRDRANTEAFF.

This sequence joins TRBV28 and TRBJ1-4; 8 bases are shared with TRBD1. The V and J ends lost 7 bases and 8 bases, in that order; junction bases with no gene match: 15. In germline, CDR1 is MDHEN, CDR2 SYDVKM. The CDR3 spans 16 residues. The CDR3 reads CASTPETGRTGEKLFF. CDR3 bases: TGTGCCAGCACCCCCGAAACAGGGCGGACAGGGGAAAAACTGTTTTTT.

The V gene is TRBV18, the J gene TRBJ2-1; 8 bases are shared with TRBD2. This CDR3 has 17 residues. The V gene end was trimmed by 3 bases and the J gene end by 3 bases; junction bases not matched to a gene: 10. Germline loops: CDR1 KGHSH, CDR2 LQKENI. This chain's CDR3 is CASSPSGGAGFYNEQFF. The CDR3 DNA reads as TGTGCCAGCTCACCCAGCGGGGGTGCCGGGTTCTACAATGAGCAGTTCTTC.

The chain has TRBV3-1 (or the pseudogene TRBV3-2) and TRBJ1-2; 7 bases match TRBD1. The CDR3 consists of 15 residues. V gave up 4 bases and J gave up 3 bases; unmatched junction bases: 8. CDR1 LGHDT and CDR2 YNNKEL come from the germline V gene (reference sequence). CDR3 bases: TGTGCCAGCAGCCTGTGGGACAGCCTATACTATGGCTACACCTTC. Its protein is CASSLWDSLYYGYTF.

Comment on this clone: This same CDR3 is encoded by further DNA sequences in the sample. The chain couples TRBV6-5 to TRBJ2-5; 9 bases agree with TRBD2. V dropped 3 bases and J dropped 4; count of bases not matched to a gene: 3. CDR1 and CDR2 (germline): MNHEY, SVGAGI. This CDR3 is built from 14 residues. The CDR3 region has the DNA TGTGCCAGCAGTTATAGCGGGAGACGAGAGACCCAGTACTTC. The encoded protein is CASSYSGRRETQYF.

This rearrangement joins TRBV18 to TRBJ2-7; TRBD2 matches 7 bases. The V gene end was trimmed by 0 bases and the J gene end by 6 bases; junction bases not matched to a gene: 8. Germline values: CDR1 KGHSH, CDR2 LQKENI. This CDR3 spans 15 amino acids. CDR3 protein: CASSPPPLGGFEQYF. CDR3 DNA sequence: TGTGCCAGCTCACCACCACCTCTGGGGGGGTTCGAGCAGTACTTC.

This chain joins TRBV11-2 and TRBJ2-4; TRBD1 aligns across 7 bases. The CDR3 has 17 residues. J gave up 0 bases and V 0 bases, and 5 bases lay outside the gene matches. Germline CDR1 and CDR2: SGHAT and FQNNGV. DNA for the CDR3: TGTGCCAGCAGCTTAGAGAGGGGGCTGGGAGCCAAAAACATTCAGTACTTC. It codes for CASSLERGLGAKNIQYF. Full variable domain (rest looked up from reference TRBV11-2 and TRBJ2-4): EAGVAQSPRYKIIEKRQSVAFWCNPISGHATLYWYQQILGQGPKLLIQFQNNGVVDDSQLPKDRFSAERLKGVDSTLKIQPAKLEDSAVYLCASSLERGLGAKNIQYFGAGTRLSVL.

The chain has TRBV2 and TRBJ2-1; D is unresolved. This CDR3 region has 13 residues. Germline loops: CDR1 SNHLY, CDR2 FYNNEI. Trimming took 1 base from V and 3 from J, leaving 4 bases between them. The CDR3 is CASSEVSYNEQFF. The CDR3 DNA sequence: TGTGCCAGCAGTGAAGTCAGCTACAATGAGCAGTTCTTC.

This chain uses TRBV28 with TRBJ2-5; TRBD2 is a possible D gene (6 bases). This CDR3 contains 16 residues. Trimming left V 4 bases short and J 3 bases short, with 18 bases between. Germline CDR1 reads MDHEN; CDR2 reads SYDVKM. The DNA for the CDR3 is TGTGCCAGCAGTTACACCCGGGGGTTGGGGGAAGAGACCCAGTACTTC. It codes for CASSYTRGLGEETQYF.

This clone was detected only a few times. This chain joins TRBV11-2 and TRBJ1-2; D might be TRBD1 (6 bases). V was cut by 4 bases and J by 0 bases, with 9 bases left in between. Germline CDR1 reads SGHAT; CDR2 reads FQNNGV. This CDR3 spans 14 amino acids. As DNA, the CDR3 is TGTGCCAGCAGCTCGCAGGGGACTAACTATGGCTACACCTTC. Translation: CASSSQGTNYGYTF.

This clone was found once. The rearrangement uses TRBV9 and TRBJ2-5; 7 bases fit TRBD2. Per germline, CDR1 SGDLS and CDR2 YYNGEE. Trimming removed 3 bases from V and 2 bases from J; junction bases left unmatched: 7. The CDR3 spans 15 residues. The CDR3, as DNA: TGTGCCAGCAGCGCCCCTTGGGGGGGGCAAGAGACCCAGTACTTC. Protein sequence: CASSAPWGGQETQYF.

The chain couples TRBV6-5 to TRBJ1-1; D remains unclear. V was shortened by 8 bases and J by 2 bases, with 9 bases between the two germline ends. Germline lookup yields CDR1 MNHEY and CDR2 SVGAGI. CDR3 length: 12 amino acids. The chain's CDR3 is CASFSGNTEAFF. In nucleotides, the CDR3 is TGTGCCAGCTTTTCGGGAAACACTGAAGCTTTCTTT.

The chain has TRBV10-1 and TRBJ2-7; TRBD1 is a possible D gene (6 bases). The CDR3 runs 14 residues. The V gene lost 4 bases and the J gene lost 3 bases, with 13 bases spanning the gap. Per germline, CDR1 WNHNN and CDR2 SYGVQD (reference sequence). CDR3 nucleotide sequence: TGCGCCAGCAGTGGGACAGACGGACTCTACGAGCAGTACTTC. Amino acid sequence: CASSGTDGLYEQYF.

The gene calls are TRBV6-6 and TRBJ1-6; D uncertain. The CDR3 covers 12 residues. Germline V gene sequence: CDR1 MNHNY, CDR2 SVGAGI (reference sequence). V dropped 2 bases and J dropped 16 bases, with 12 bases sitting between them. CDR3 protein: CASSYGEGPLHF. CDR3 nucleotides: TGTGCCAGCAGTTACGGGGAGGGCCCTCTCCACTTT.

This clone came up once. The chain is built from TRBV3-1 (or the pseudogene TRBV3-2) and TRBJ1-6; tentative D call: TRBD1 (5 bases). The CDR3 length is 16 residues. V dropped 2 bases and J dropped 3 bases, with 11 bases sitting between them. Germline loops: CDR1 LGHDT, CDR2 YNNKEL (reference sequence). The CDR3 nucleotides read TGTGCCAGCAGCCAAATTGGGGGGAGCTATAATTCACCCCTCCACTTT. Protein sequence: CASSQIGGSYNSPLHF.

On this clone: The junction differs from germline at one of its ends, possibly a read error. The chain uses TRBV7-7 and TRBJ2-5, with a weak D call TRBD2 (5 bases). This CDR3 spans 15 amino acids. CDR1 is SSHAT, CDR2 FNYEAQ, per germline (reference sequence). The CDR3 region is CASSQLFSGMETQYF. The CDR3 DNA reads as TGTGCTAGCAGCCAACTATTTTCCGGGATGGAGACCCAGTACTTC.

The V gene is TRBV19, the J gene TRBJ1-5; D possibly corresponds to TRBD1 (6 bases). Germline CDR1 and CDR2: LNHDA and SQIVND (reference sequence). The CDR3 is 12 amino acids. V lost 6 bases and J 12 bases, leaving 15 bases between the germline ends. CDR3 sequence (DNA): TGTGCCAGTAGCGAGGTGAGGGGGGGCCAGCATTTT. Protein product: CASSEVRGGQHF.

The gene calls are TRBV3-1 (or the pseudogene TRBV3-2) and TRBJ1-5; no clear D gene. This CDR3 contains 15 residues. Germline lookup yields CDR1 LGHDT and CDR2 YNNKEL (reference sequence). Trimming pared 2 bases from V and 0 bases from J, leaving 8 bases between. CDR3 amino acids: CASSQLHGSNQPQHF. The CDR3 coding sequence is TGTGCCAGCAGCCAATTACATGGTAGCAATCAGCCCCAGCATTTT.